What follows describes a single TCR beta chain. Antigen: not known. This CDR3 contains 12 residues. The junction had 4 bases not matched to a gene; V was cut back by 1 base and J by 8 bases. The germline gives CDR1 SQVTM, CDR2 ANQGSEA. The record originates from a study of cytomegalovirus exposure and HLA in healthy donors. General study points: The majority of TCR sequences were rare, yet some public TCRs appeared in many donors.

Data came from immunoSEQ multiplex PCR; TCRdb stores just in-frame clones and leaves some out. The data contain 73,000 or so clones, 85% to 95% of them seen just once; the ten biggest clones take up 2.5% to 3.5%. This chain uses TRBV29-1 with TRBJ1-2; 7 bases line up with TRBD1. The clonotype originates from a woman aged 18-29 years in good health and CMV-seropositive. The sequencing sample was made of PBMCs. For the CDR3, the DNA is TGCAGCGTTGAAGTGGGGACAGACGGCTACACCTTC. Translation gives CSVEVGTDGYTF.